This TCR beta chain was captured in a study of T cells in Graves' hyperthyroidism and ophthalmopathy. This clonotype was counted ten times or more. Germline V gene lookup returns CDR1 SGHAT and CDR2 FQNNGV. J gave up 3 bases and V 6 bases, and 10 bases lay outside the gene matches. This CDR3 contains 15 residues. Stable hyperthyroidism: no ophthalmopathy progression over 18 months of follow-up. TCR beta CDR3 regions were amplified from RNA. A set of HTBI primers served as the primers for a first-round RT-PCR of the TCR CDR3. TCRdb re-called the multiplex PCR reads with MiXCR, one entry per CDR3 protein. The top ten clones hold around a tenth of a sample with around 350,000 distinct CDR3 sequences, around 14% of them seen once.

The sample consisted of blood. This receptor was obtained from a woman under 30 with Graves' hyperthyroidism. The genes are TRBV11-2 and TRBJ2-7, with 8 bases fitting TRBD1. CDR3 nucleotides: TGTGCCAGCAGTCGCGCCGGGACAGGACTCTACGAGCAGTACTTC. As protein: CASSRAGTGLYEQYF.